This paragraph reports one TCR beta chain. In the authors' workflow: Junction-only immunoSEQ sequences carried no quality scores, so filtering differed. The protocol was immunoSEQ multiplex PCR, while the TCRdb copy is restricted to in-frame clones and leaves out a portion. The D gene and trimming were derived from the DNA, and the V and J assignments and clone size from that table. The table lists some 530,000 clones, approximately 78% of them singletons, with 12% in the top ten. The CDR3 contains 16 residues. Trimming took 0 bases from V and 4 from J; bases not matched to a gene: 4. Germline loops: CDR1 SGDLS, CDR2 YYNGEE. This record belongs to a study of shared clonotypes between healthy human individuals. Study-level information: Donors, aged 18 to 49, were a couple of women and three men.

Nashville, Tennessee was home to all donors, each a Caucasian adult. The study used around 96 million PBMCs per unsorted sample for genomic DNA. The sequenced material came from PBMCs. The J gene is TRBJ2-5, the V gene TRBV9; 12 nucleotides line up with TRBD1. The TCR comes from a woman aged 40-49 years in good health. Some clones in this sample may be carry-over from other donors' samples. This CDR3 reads CASSVAGTGGRETQYF. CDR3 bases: TGTGCCAGCAGCGTAGCCGGGACAGGGGGCAGAGAGACCCAGTACTTC.